This T cell receptor (beta chain) appears in the sequencing data of a study of blood T cell repertoires in COVID-19. Background on the study: The samples span acute and convalescent COVID-19 from the United States, Italy and Spain.

Original handling: From reference gene primer amplification, estimates of nucleated cell counts were derived. Sequencing used immunoSEQ multiplex PCR; TCRdb keeps in-frame clones, though not all of them. That table gives V, J and clone size, and the DNA gave D and trimming. Among about 120,000 clones, around 80% were seen once, and the ten largest hold about 2%. The CDR3 length is 15 residues. J gave up 1 base and V 6 bases, and 8 bases lay outside the gene matches. Per germline, CDR1 SNHLY and CDR2 FYNNEI. The chain combines TRBV2 with TRBJ1-2, with 7 bases fitting TRBD1. Material: peripheral blood. This clonotype was sampled from a man aged 65 to 79 with acute or convalescent COVID-19. The CDR3 DNA sequence: TGTGCCAGCAGATCCCAGACAGGGATTAACTATGGCTACACCTTC. This sequence encodes CASRSQTGINYGYTF.